The 26 T cell receptor beta chains in this list originate from one sample, sequenced in a study of CD8 T cells in Susac syndrome. With random hexamers, 0.5 to 1 ug RNA was reverse transcribed. TCRdb re-analysed the immunoSEQ multiplex PCR reads in MiXCR, keeping a single row per CDR3 protein. This sample carries about 300,000 distinct CDR3 sequences, 89% of them seen once, and the ten largest clones take under 0.2%. The specimen was CD8+ T cells from PBMCs. The receptors shown here come from a human donor with multiple sclerosis.

The CDR3 nucleotides are TGCAGTGCTAGAACCGGGACTAGGGAATACCACCGCTCCTACAATGAGCAGTTCTTC. Protein: CSARTGTREYHRSYNEQFF. The chain joins TRBV20-1 to TRBJ2-1; TRBD2 matches 8 bases. Germline CDR1 DFQATT, CDR2 SNEGSKA (reference sequence). The V gene end was trimmed by 2 bases and the J gene end by 0 bases; junction bases not matched to a gene: 15. The length of the CDR3 is 19 residues.

The chain links TRBV29-1 to TRBJ2-2, with D tentatively TRBD1 or TRBD2 (5 bases each). CDR3 length: 13 amino acids. V dropped 6 bases and J dropped 1 base, with 9 bases sitting between them. Germline CDR1 SQVTM, CDR2 ANQGSEA. The CDR3 region has the DNA TGCAGCGTCAGGGACGGGAACACCGGGGAGCTGTTTTTT. Translating gives CSVRDGNTGELFF.

The chain recombines TRBV19 with TRBJ1-5; D is unresolved. There are 14 residues in the CDR3. V lost 3 bases and J lost 5, with 11 bases in between. Germline CDR1 is LNHDA and CDR2 is SQIVND (reference sequence). CDR3 protein: CASSIVQSYQPQHF. The CDR3 nucleotides are TGTGCCAGTAGTATCGTCCAGTCGTATCAGCCCCAGCATTTT.

The chain recombines TRBV5-1 with TRBJ2-1; the match to TRBD2 covers 13 bases. CDR3 length: 14 residues. Trimming cost V 3 bases and J 9 bases; bases outside gene matches: 3. Germline-derived CDR1 and CDR2 are SGHRS and YFSETQ. CDR3: CASSWTSGSGEQFF. The CDR3 DNA reads TGCGCCAGCAGCTGGACTAGCGGGAGTGGTGAGCAGTTCTTC.

The chain joins TRBV7-3 to TRBJ2-1; 8 nucleotides match TRBD1. CDR1 SGHTA and CDR2 FQGTGA come from the germline V gene. The trim removed 2 bases at V and 3 bases at J, leaving 3 bases unmatched. The CDR3 is made up of 15 amino acids. The CDR3 nucleotides are TGTGCCAGCAGCTTAGGGACAGGACACTACAATGAGCAGTTCTTC. It is translated as CASSLGTGHYNEQFF.

CDR3 bases: TGCGCCAGCAGCTTTCTAGCGGGAGGGTTGCACGAGCAGTACTTC. Encoded protein: CASSFLAGGLHEQYF. This chain connects TRBV5-1 to TRBJ2-7; 12 bases match TRBD2. The V and J ends lost 2 bases and 5 bases, in that order; junction bases with no gene match: 5. The CDR3 spans 15 residues. Germline assignment: CDR1 SGHRS and CDR2 YFSETQ.

The CDR3: CASSSLGGEGQAYGYTF. The DNA for the CDR3 is TGTGCCAGCAGCAGTCTAGGAGGAGAGGGACAGGCCTATGGCTACACCTTC. This chain connects TRBV21-1 to TRBJ1-2; the listed D gene, TRBD1, was not tested against the DNA. TRBV21-1 is noted as a pseudogene. This CDR3 is built from 17 residues.

This rearrangement joins TRBV20-1 to TRBJ2-5; tentative D call: TRBD2 (6 bases). The CDR3 covers 14 residues. V was cut by 5 bases and J by 5 bases, with 18 bases left in between. From germline, CDR1 is DFQATT and CDR2 SNEGSKA (reference sequence). The CDR3 spells CSALGTHVGETQYF. The CDR3 DNA is TGCAGTGCTCTAGGGACTCACGTCGGGGAGACCCAGTACTTC.

The chain recombines TRBV29-1 with TRBJ1-1; D might be TRBD1 (5 bases). The length of the CDR3 is 15 residues. Trimming cost V 3 bases and J 8 bases, with 22 bases left between them. The germline CDR1 and CDR2 sequences are SQVTM and ANQGSEA. The CDR3 coding sequence is TGCAGCGTTGAGGTCCCGACCAGGGCTCCCGGGGAAGCTTTCTTT. Its protein product is CSVEVPTRAPGEAFF. The full variable domain, its missing parts supplied by reference TRBV29-1 and TRBJ1-1, is SAVISQKPSRDICQRGTSLTIQCQVDSQVTMMFWYRQQPGQSLTLIATANQGSEATYESGFVIDKFPISRPNLTFSTLTVSNMSPEDSSIYLCSVEVPTRAPGEAFFGQGTRLTVV.

The V and J genes are TRBV11-2 and TRBJ1-1, with a weak D call TRBD1 (5 bases). CDR3 length: 16 amino acids. From germline, CDR1 is SGHAT and CDR2 FQNNGV. Between the trimmed V and J ends, which lost 3 bases and 2 bases, there was a span of 16 bases. This CDR3 is CASSFFRTPRNTEAFF. Here the CDR3 DNA reads TGTGCCAGCAGCTTCTTTCGGACACCTAGAAACACTGAAGCTTTCTTT.

The rearrangement links TRBV12-3 or TRBV12-4 to TRBJ1-2; 7 bases agree with TRBD1. The CDR3 covers 15 residues. Trimming took 5 bases from V and 4 from J; bases not matched to a gene: 10. In DNA form, the CDR3 reads TGTGCCAGCAGTCCGACACTCGGGACAGCCTATGGCTACACCTTC. Its translation is CASSPTLGTAYGYTF.

This clonotype was counted a single time. J is TRBJ2-3 and V is TRBV27; TRBD1 agrees at 8 bases. Per germline, CDR1 MNHEY and CDR2 SMNVEV (reference sequence). CDR3 length: 17 residues. Trimming cost V 3 bases and J 0 bases; bases outside gene matches: 8. This CDR3 is CASSFLSGGPSTDTQYF. The CDR3 region has the DNA TGTGCCAGCAGTTTCTTATCAGGGGGCCCTAGCACAGATACGCAGTATTTT.

Here the CDR3 reads CASSTQTGPRFYNEQFF. The CDR3, as DNA: TGTGCCAGCAGTACACAAACCGGGCCCCGATTTTACAATGAGCAGTTCTTC. The genes are TRBV6-1 and TRBJ2-1, with D unresolved. This CDR3 region has 17 residues. CDR1 is MNHNS, CDR2 SASEGT, per germline. V lost 5 bases to trimming and J lost 4 bases, with 21 bases between them.

CDR3 nucleotides: TGTGCCAGCATCCCCAGCGGGTACAATGAGCAGTTCTTC. As protein: CASIPSGYNEQFF. The V and J genes are TRBV12-3 or TRBV12-4 and TRBJ2-1; D may be TRBD2 (6 bases). V was clipped by 7 bases and J by 4 bases, with 11 bases between them. The CDR3 is made up of 13 amino acids.

The chain links TRBV6-4 to TRBJ1-5; D unresolved. This CDR3 has 14 residues. The germline CDR1 and CDR2 sequences are MRHNA and SNTAGT. The germline V and J ends were trimmed by 7 bases and 2 bases, with 12 bases remaining between them. Here the CDR3 reads CASKSSECNQPQHF. The CDR3 DNA is TGTGCCAGCAAGAGCTCAGAATGCAATCAGCCCCAGCATTTT.

This rearrangement joins TRBV28 to TRBJ2-7; D not certain. From germline, CDR1 is MDHEN and CDR2 SYDVKM. The CDR3 loop spans 14 amino acids. Trimming left V 3 bases short and J 2 bases short, with 11 bases between. For the CDR3, the DNA is TGTGCCAGCAGTTTCTCGGCCAGTCCCTACGAGCAGTACTTC. It codes for CASSFSASPYEQYF.

The CDR3 sequence: CSARVWDRGSEKLFF. CDR3 DNA: TGCAGTGCTAGAGTCTGGGACAGGGGCAGTGAAAAACTGTTTTTT. The chain uses TRBV20-1 and TRBJ1-4; 10 bases match TRBD1. V dropped 1 base and J dropped 7; count of bases not matched to a gene: 6. Germline V gene sequence: CDR1 DFQATT, CDR2 SNEGSKA (reference sequence). The CDR3 runs to 15 residues.

The chain employs TRBV11-2 and TRBJ2-1; D is ambiguous. V lost 5 bases, J lost 8 bases, and 10 bases lay in between. Germline loops: CDR1 SGHAT, CDR2 FQNNGV. The CDR3 loop spans 12 amino acids. CDR3 sequence (DNA): TGTGCCAGCAGCCTAAGTCCTTATGAGCAGTTCTTC. This gives the protein CASSLSPYEQFF.

The chain links TRBV2 to TRBJ2-6; D unresolved. CDR1 and CDR2 (germline): SNHLY, FYNNEI. CDR3 length: 17 residues. V dropped 3 bases and J dropped 0 bases, with 12 bases sitting between them. This CDR3 is CASSEPGPDSGANVLTF. In nucleotides, the CDR3 is TGTGCCAGCAGTGAGCCGGGCCCAGACTCTGGGGCCAACGTCCTGACTTTC. The full variable domain, with the rest looked up from reference TRBV2 and TRBJ2-6, is EPEVTQTPSHQVTQMGQEVILRCVPISNHLYFYWYRQILGQKVEFLVSFYNNEISEKSEIFDDQFSVERPDGSNFTLKIRSTKLEDSAMYFCASSEPGPDSGANVLTFGAGSRLTVL.

The genes are TRBV27 and TRBJ2-5, with 9 nucleotides matching TRBD1. The CDR3 extends over 16 amino acids. The germline CDR1 and CDR2 sequences are MNHEY and SMNVEV (reference sequence). Germline trimming cut 5 bases from V and 4 bases from J; bases unmatched to any gene: 11. The CDR3 here is CASSASPTGGVETQYF. CDR3 DNA sequence: TGTGCCAGCAGTGCATCTCCGACAGGGGGGGTAGAGACCCAGTACTTC.

The chain employs TRBV7-6 and TRBJ2-7; possible D gene TRBD1, 5 bases. V lost 5 bases to trimming and J lost 3 bases, with 17 bases between them. In germline, CDR1 is SGHVS, CDR2 FNYEAQ. The CDR3 has 15 residues. The CDR3, as DNA: TGTGCCAGCAGCCCAGGGCCGGGTTTTTACTACGAGCAGTACTTC. Translation: CASSPGPGFYYEQYF. Using reference TRBV7-6 and TRBJ2-7 for the parts outside the CDR3, the full variable domain is GAGVSQSPRYKVTKRGQDVALRCDPISGHVSLYWYRQALGQGPEFLTYFNYEAQQDKSGLPNDRFSAERPEGSISTLTIQRTEQRDSAMYRCASSPGPGFYYEQYFGPGTRLTVT.

The rearrangement joins TRBV7-9 to TRBJ2-5; D is unclear. Trimming shortened V by 3 bases and J by 2 bases, and 10 bases separated the two germline ends. The germline V gene encodes CDR1 SEHNR and CDR2 FQNEAQ (reference sequence). This CDR3 is built from 14 residues. Written as DNA, the CDR3 is TGTGCCAGCAGCTTCCTCGCGAATCAAGAGACCCAGTACTTC. Its protein product is CASSFLANQETQYF.

This chain links TRBV6-1 with TRBJ2-5; no reliable D call. Trimming cost V 6 bases and J 5 bases, with 13 bases left between them. The germline V gene encodes CDR1 MNHNS and CDR2 SASEGT. There are 13 residues in the CDR3. This CDR3 reads CASSLLDGETQYF. The CDR3 DNA follows: TGTGCCAGCAGCCTCCTGGACGGCGAGACCCAGTACTTC.

This chain joins TRBV11-2 and TRBJ1-3; 7 bases map to TRBD1. With V trimmed by 3 bases and J by 0 bases, 5 bases remained unmatched. The CDR3 is 16 residues long. CDR1 and CDR2 from the germline V gene are SGHAT and FQNNGV. The CDR3 DNA reads TGTGCCAGCAGCTTCGTAACAGGGGTCTCTGGAAACACCATATATTTT. Its translation: CASSFVTGVSGNTIYF.

The chain has TRBV20-1 and TRBJ2-3; D might be TRBD1 or TRBD2, each matching 5 bases. Trimming shortened V by 5 bases and J by 0 bases, and 21 bases separated the two germline ends. In germline, CDR1 is DFQATT, CDR2 SNEGSKA (reference sequence). The CDR3 is 17 amino acids. The CDR3 loop reads CSAPALDMRASTDTQYF. In DNA form, the CDR3 reads TGCAGTGCTCCCGCGCTGGACATGCGGGCTAGCACAGATACGCAGTATTTT.

The chain couples TRBV4-1 to TRBJ2-7, with D tentatively TRBD2 (6 bases). CDR1 is MGHRA and CDR2 is YSYEKL in the germline V gene. Trimming stripped 2 bases from V and 2 bases from J, with 16 bases between. The CDR3 loop spans 16 amino acids. In nucleotides, the CDR3 is TGCGCCAGCAGCCAACAGACCGGGACTTGGGCCTACGAGCAGTACTTC. As protein: CASSQQTGTWAYEQYF.